Only one count was recorded for the clone carrying this TCR beta chain. What it recognizes is unknown. Deep was the level used in running the assay. The data were produced by immunoSEQ multiplex PCR, yet TCRdb's version contains in-frame clones alone and is incomplete. The table lists roughly 2.2 million clones, 85% to 95% of them singletons. CDR1 and CDR2 (germline): ENHRY, SYGVKD. The CDR3 length is 14 residues. The junction had 1 base not matched to a gene; V was cut back by 0 bases and J by 4 bases. This sample is drawn from a study of shared clonotypes between healthy human individuals. Notes on the study in general: Genetic and exposure-history diversity was limited by the few donors.

Sequencing was done on a sample of naive CD4+ T cells from PBMCs. Subset noted: CD45RA+ positively selected. The rearrangement links TRBV10-3 to TRBJ1-2; 8 bases match TRBD1. This clonotype was sampled from a man aged 18 to 29 in good health. Some clones in this sample may be carry-over from other donors' samples. In DNA, the CDR3 is TGTGCCATCAGTGAGTCCCAGGGGGCCTATGGCTACACCTTC. Residues: CAISESQGAYGYTF.